Shown below are 4 T cell receptor beta chains from a single sample sequenced in a study of T cell responses to AZD1222 COVID-19 vaccine. TCRdb keeps only in-frame clones here, not all; method: immunoSEQ multiplex PCR. The data hold roughly 120,000 clones, with 87% observed a single time. Sequencing used peripheral blood, obtained on day 0 of AZD1222 vaccination. The receptors shown here come from an adult in good health.

This clone was observed a single time. The chain links TRBV29-1 to TRBJ2-3; 7 nucleotides match TRBD1. Germline values: CDR1 SQVTM, CDR2 ANQGSEA. J was trimmed by 4 bases and V by 5 bases; bases with no gene match: 6. The CDR3 runs 13 residues. CDR3 protein: CSVTGVSADTQYF. The CDR3 nucleotides read TGCAGCGTTACAGGGGTGAGCGCAGATACGCAGTATTTT.

The chain links TRBV25-1 to TRBJ2-7; D possibly matches TRBD1 or TRBD2 (6 bases each). Deletions cut 9 bases from V and 2 bases from J, with 17 bases between. The CDR3 is 14 residues long. Germline V gene data show CDR1 as MGHDK and CDR2 as SYGVNS. The CDR3 is CASVGVGGPYEQYF. Written as DNA, the CDR3 is TGTGCCAGTGTTGGGGTCGGGGGCCCCTACGAGCAGTACTTC.

The chain uses TRBV7-8 and TRBJ2-1; D remains unclear. CDR1 and CDR2 (germline): SGHVS, FQNEAQ. The CDR3 totals 15 residues. Deletions cut 5 bases from V and 2 bases from J, with 13 bases between. The CDR3 is CASSLLRSPYNEQFF. Here the CDR3 DNA reads TGTGCCAGCAGCCTTCTCCGGTCCCCCTACAATGAGCAGTTCTTC.

This clone occurred once. This CDR3 reads CASRPLQGSTNTGELFF. The CDR3 DNA follows: TGTGCCAGCAGGCCTCTACAGGGGAGTACGAACACCGGGGAGCTGTTTTTT. The chain recombines TRBV28 with TRBJ2-2, with 7 bases identical to TRBD1. After removal of 6 bases from V and 0 bases from J, the junction contained 10 bases not matched to a gene. The CDR3 consists of 17 residues. The germline V gene encodes CDR1 MDHEN and CDR2 SYDVKM.